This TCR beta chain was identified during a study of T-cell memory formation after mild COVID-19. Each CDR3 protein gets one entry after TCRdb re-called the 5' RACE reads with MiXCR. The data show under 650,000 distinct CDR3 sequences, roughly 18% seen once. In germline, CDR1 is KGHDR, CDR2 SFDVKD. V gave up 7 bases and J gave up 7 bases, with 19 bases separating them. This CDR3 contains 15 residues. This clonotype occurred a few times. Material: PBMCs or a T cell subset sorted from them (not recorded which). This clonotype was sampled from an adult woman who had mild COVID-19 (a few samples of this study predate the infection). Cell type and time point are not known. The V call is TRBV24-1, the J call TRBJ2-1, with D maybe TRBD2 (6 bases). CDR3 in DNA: TGTGCCACCAGCCCCAACGGGGAGGCAATAAATGAGCAGTTCTTC. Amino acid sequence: CATSPNGEAINEQFF.